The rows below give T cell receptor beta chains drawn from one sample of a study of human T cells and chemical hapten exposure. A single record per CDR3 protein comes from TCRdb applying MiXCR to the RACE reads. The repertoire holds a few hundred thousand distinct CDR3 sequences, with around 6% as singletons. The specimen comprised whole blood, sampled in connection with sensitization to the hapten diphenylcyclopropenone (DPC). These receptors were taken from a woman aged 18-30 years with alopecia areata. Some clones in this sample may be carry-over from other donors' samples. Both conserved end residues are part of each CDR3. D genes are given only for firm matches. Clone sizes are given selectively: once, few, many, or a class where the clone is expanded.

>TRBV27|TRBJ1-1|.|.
TGTGCCAGCAGTTTAGTTGGGGGGCACACTGAAGCTTTCTTT
CASSLVGGHTEAFF
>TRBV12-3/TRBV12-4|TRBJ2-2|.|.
TGTGCCAGCAATCCCAGCCGGGCCGGGGAGCTGTTTTTT
CASNPSRAGELFF
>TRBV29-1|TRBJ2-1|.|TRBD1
TGCAGCGTTGGGTGGGAGACGGGACAGGGGGCCGTTGAGCAGTTCTTC
CSVGWETGQGAVEQFF
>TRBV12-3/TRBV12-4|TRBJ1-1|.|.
TGTGCCAGCCTAGTATCCCAAGCAAACACTGAAGCTTTCTTT
CASLVSQANTEAFF
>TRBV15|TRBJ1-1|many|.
TGTGCCACCAGCAGAGATACAGGACAGAACACTGAAGCTTTCTTT
CATSRDTGQNTEAFF
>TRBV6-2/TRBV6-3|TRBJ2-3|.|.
TGTGCCAGCAGTTATACGCGGGGAGATACGCAGTATTTT
CASSYTRGDTQYF
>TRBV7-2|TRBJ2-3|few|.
TGTGCCAGCAGCTTAGGGTACGGAGATACGCAGTATTTT
CASSLGYGDTQYF
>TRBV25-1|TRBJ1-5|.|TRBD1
TGTGCCAGCAGTGAAGACAGGGAAAATCAGCCCCAGCATTTT
CASSEDRENQPQHF
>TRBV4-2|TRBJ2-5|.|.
TGTGCCAGCAGCCGGCTCCACGGGACTGCAGCAGAGACCCAGTACTTC
CASSRLHGTAAETQYF
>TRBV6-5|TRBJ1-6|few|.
TGTGCCAGCAGTTACAGGGCAGGGAATAATTCACCCCTCCACTTT
CASSYRAGNNSPLHF
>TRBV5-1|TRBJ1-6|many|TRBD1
TGCGCCAGCAGCTTGACTGGACAGGTCAATTCACCCCTCCACTTT
CASSLTGQVNSPLHF
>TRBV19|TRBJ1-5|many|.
TGTGCCAGTAGTATCCGCCGTAATCAGCCCCAGCATTTT
CASSIRRNQPQHF
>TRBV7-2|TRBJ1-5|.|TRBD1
TGTGCCAGCGCCCAGGGGGATCAGCCCCAGCATTTT
CASAQGDQPQHF
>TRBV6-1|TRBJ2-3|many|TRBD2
TGTGCCACCGCTCGGGGGGAAACAGATACGCAGTATTTT
CATARGETDTQYF
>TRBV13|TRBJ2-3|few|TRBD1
TGTGCCAGCAGCCCGGACAGGGGTTGGGGCACAGATACGCAGTATTTT
CASSPDRGWGTDTQYF
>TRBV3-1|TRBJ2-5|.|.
TGTGCCAGCAGCCAAGACCCCAGGACCCAGTACTTC
CASSQDPRTQYF
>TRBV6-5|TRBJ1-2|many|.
TGTGCCAGCAGTTACTCCCAGGGGAGAGGCTACACCTTC
CASSYSQGRGYTF
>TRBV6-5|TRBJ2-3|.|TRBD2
TGTGCCAGCAGTTCGGGACTAGCGGGGACCACAGATACGCAGTATTTT
CASSSGLAGTTDTQYF
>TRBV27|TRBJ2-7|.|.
TGTGCCAGCAGTGATATGGGGGTCGAGCAGTACTTC
CASSDMGVEQYF
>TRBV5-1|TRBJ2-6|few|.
TGCGCCAGCAGCTTGATGACCGGGGGGCTAGGGGCCAACGTCCTGACTTTC
CASSLMTGGLGANVLTF
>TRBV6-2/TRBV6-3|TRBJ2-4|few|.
TGTGCCAGCAGTTACGGGGGAACCAAAAACATTCAGTACTTC
CASSYGGTKNIQYF
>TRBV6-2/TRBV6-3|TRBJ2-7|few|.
TGTGCCAGCAGTTACTCTAGCGGTGGGCTGGAGCAGTACTTC
CASSYSSGGLEQYF
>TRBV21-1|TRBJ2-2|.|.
TGTGCCAGCAGCAAACCGGAGAAAGAGGGGGCTAGGGAGCTGTTTTTT
CASSKPEKEGARELFF
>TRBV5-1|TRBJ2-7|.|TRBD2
TGCGCCAGCAGCCAATCCGGGACTAGCGGGGGCAAGCAGTACTTC
CASSQSGTSGGKQYF
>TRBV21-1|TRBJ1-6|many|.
TGTGCCAGCCGGAGGCAGGGGGCAAAATCACCCCTCCACTTT
CASRRQGAKSPLHF
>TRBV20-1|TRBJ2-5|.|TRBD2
TGCAGTGCTCCCGGACTAGCGGGGGCCGAGGGGTACTTC
CSAPGLAGAEGYF